This T cell receptor beta chain was identified in a study of blood T cells in healthy people across ages. Study findings and constraints: When set beside aged donors, long-lived donors presented more naive CD4+ cells and higher diversity. Diversity of TCR beta per million T cells declined in a roughly linear way with age.

The sample holds a few counts of this clonotype. Its antigen is still unknown. A J-beta primer mix and a sample-barcoded 5' primer were used in a second PCR of about 7 to 12 cycles. Samples each returned at least 2.5 million CDR3-containing paired-end reads. TCRdb reprocessed the 5' RACE reads with MiXCR, giving one entry per CDR3 protein. The table includes some 1.6 million distinct CDR3 sequences, around 35% detected once. Per-sample PBMC isolation yielded at least 6 million cells. This CDR3 is built from 16 residues. V gave up 0 bases and J gave up 3 bases, with 14 bases separating them. Germline assignment: CDR1 ENHRY and CDR2 SYGVKD.

Sequenced: blood. The sequence came from a woman in her 30s in good health. This sequence joins TRBV10-3 and TRBJ1-2, with D hard to call. The chain's CDR3 is CAISESIQRNYYGYTF. DNA for the CDR3: TGTGCCATCAGTGAGTCCATCCAAAGGAATTACTATGGCTACACCTTC.